The 32 T cell receptor beta chains below were found in one sample sequenced in a study of early T cells in non-severe SARS-CoV-2 infection. In TCRdb, the 5' RACE reads were re-called with MiXCR into one record per CDR3 protein. The table has some 56,000 distinct CDR3 sequences, 10% seen once; the top ten hold approximately 6.5%. Sequences were obtained from whole blood. The receptors here all came from an adult who was a healthcare worker with PCR-confirmed SARS-CoV-2 infection or an uninfected control (not recorded which).

This clonotype was counted at least ten times. The chain couples TRBV5-4 to TRBJ2-3; a possible D gene is TRBD2 (7 bases). The CDR3 extends over 13 amino acids. Germline-derived CDR1 and CDR2 are SGHNT and YYREEE (reference sequence). V was trimmed by 4 bases and J by 11 bases, leaving 17 bases between them. CDR3 DNA sequence: TGTGCCAGCAGCCCAGGGGAGGGGTTCAAGCAGTATTTT. It translates to CASSPGEGFKQYF.

This clonotype was counted many times. The conserved closing phenylalanine or tryptophan is absent in this CDR3, likely reflecting a read error. The limits of the CDR3 on the DNA are not certain, so only TCRdb's listed CDR3 is given. This chain connects TRBV29-1 to TRBJ2-1; TRBD2, the D gene given by the table, was not confirmed from the DNA. CDR1 is SQVTM, CDR2 ANQGSEA, per germline. The CDR3 region is 13 residues in length, termini included. This chain's CDR3 is CSVEDSSPGPSGI.

V is TRBV5-5 and J is TRBJ1-6; 9 bases align to TRBD1. Germline-derived CDR1 and CDR2 are SGHKS and YYEKEE (reference sequence). V lost 0 bases and J lost 14; bases outside the gene matches: 9. The CDR3 consists of 15 residues. CDR3 coding DNA: TGTGCCAGCAGCTTGGGACAGGGGGGACGGGGCACCCTCCACTTT. The encoded protein is CASSLGQGGRGTLHF.

CDR3 protein: CASSLAETPTDTQYF. The CDR3 DNA follows: TGCGCCAGCAGCTTGGCCGAGACCCCCACAGATACGCAGTATTTT. This chain connects TRBV5-1 to TRBJ2-3; D not certain. The CDR3 has 15 amino acids. With 0 bases removed from V and 2 bases from J, the gap between germline ends came to 10 bases. Per the germline V gene, CDR1 is SGHRS and CDR2 is YFSETQ.

The V and J genes are TRBV30 and TRBJ2-5, with 8 bases that match TRBD2. Germline V CDR1 and CDR2: GTSNPN, SVGIG (reference sequence). The V gene end was trimmed by 1 base and the J gene end by 1 base; junction bases not matched to a gene: 5. The CDR3 extends over 15 amino acids. CDR3 bases: TGTGCCTGGAGTGATTTTGCGGGGGGCCAAGAGACCCAGTACTTC. Translation gives CAWSDFAGGQETQYF.

This clonotype was counted many times. V gene TRBV30 combines with J gene TRBJ2-1; weak D call: TRBD1 (6 bases). The CDR3 consists of 13 residues. Deletions cut 2 bases from V and 8 bases from J, with 13 bases between. Looked up from germline, CDR1 is GTSNPN and CDR2 is SVGIG (reference sequence). The chain's CDR3 is CAWSLQGPHEQFF. The CDR3, as DNA: TGTGCCTGGAGTCTGCAGGGGCCCCATGAGCAGTTCTTC.

This clonotype was detected ten times or more. This chain uses TRBV20-1 with TRBJ2-2; 13 bases agree with TRBD2. The germline V gene encodes CDR1 DFQATT and CDR2 SNEGSKA (reference sequence). The CDR3 contains 16 residues. V was pared by 3 bases and J by 4 bases, with 5 bases of the junction left unmatched. The CDR3 DNA sequence: TGCAGTGCTAGTCCCGGACTAGCGGGAGTCACCGGGGAGCTGTTTTTT. Its protein is CSASPGLAGVTGELFF.

This chain links TRBV10-3 with TRBJ2-7; D perhaps matches TRBD1 (5 bases). Germline-derived CDR1 and CDR2 are ENHRY and SYGVKD. The CDR3 is made up of 13 amino acids. V was clipped by 8 bases and J by 3 bases, with 14 bases between them. This CDR3 reads CAIEDQRGYEQYF. The CDR3 region has the DNA TGTGCCATCGAGGACCAAAGGGGCTACGAGCAGTACTTC.

The CDR3 sequence: CASSLARQGLSDNEQFF. The CDR3 nucleotides read TGTGCCAGCAGCTTAGCGCGTCAGGGTCTGTCCGACAATGAGCAGTTCTTC. J is TRBJ2-1 and V is TRBV7-9; tentatively, D is TRBD1 (5 bases). Trimming left V 0 bases short and J 5 bases short, with 17 bases between. CDR3 size: 17 residues. Per germline, CDR1 SEHNR and CDR2 FQNEAQ (reference sequence).

Of note for this clonotype: This clone may be a read error of a much larger clone one base away. The J gene is TRBJ2-3, the V gene TRBV11-2, with TRBD2 matching 9 bases. The CDR3 spans 15 residues. CDR1 and CDR2 from the germline V gene are SGHAT and FQNNGV. CDR3 region: CAGSFRGRATDTQYF. The CDR3 DNA reads TGTGCCGGCAGCTTCCGCGGGAGGGCAACAGATACGCAGTATTTT.

This chain joins TRBV4-1 and TRBJ1-1; TRBD1 matches at 10 bases. This CDR3 spans 15 amino acids. J gave up 10 bases and V 2 bases, and 10 bases lay outside the gene matches. Germline lookup yields CDR1 MGHRA and CDR2 YSYEKL. This chain's CDR3 is CASSQKPGQGSVAFF. The CDR3 DNA reads TGCGCCAGCAGCCAAAAACCGGGACAGGGGAGTGTAGCTTTCTTT.

This clonotype was detected many times. The chain has TRBV12-3 or TRBV12-4 and TRBJ1-1, with D perhaps TRBD1 (6 bases). The CDR3 contains 19 residues. V was clipped by 3 bases and J by 0 bases, with 23 bases between them. The CDR3 DNA reads as TGTGCCAGCAGTTTGAACATAGGTAGAGGGGGTTCAATGAACACTGAAGCTTTCTTT. Translating it yields CASSLNIGRGGSMNTEAFF.

This clonotype was seen a few times. This chain links TRBV6-2 or TRBV6-3 with TRBJ2-3; D is perhaps TRBD2 (5 bases). Trimming cost V 4 bases and J 0 bases, with 23 bases left between them. Germline values: CDR1 MNHEY, CDR2 SVGEGT. The CDR3 spans 19 residues. The CDR3 is CASSSYTSSYKLSTDTQYF. CDR3 nucleotide sequence: TGTGCCAGCAGTTCCTATACTAGTAGCTACAAACTTAGCACAGATACGCAGTATTTT.

This clonotype has just a few counts. V gene TRBV6-6 combines with J gene TRBJ2-5; D unclear. Germline CDR1 MNHNY, CDR2 SVGAGI (reference sequence). With 8 bases removed from V and 0 bases from J, the gap between germline ends came to 13 bases. CDR3 length equals 14 residues. CDR3 residues: CASGQAKYQETQYF. Written as DNA, the CDR3 is TGTGCCAGCGGGCAGGCGAAGTACCAAGAGACCCAGTACTTC.

The chain employs TRBV30 and TRBJ1-6; 8 bases line up with TRBD1. With V trimmed by 0 bases and J by 7 bases, 5 bases remained unmatched. Germline V lookup: CDR1 GTSNPN, CDR2 SVGIG (reference sequence). The CDR3 is 15 amino acids. The CDR3 sequence: CAWSVLGQGNSPLHF. CDR3 coding DNA: TGTGCCTGGAGTGTACTTGGACAGGGAAATTCACCCCTCCACTTT. The variable domain in full, completed from reference TRBV30 and TRBJ1-6, reads SQTIHQWPATLVQPVGSPLSLECTVEGTSNPNLYWYRQAAGRGLQLLFYSVGIGQISSEVPQNLSASRPQDRQFILSSKKLLLSDSGFYLCAWSVLGQGNSPLHFGNGTRLTVT.

The chain carries TRBV20-1 and TRBJ2-3; no clear D. The CDR3 has 14 residues. Trimming shortened V by 6 bases and J by 0 bases, and 13 bases separated the two germline ends. Per the germline V gene, CDR1 is DFQATT and CDR2 is SNEGSKA (reference sequence). Written as DNA, the CDR3 is TGCAGTGCCACCTATCCGCCTAGCACAGATACGCAGTATTTT. Protein: CSATYPPSTDTQYF.

The CDR3 sequence is CASSGDRGPRYF. The CDR3 bases are TGTGCCAGTAGCGGGGACAGGGGGCCCAGGTACTTC. The chain is built from TRBV19 and TRBJ2-4, with 12 bases fitting TRBD1. V shed 6 bases and J 15 bases; nucleotides not matched to a gene: 6. The V gene's germline CDR1 is LNHDA and CDR2 SQIVND (reference sequence). The CDR3 is made up of 12 amino acids.

The gene calls are TRBV18 and TRBJ1-5; maybe TRBD1 (5 bases). Trimming left V 4 bases short and J 11 bases short, with 18 bases between. The CDR3 sequence is 14 residues long. Germline values: CDR1 KGHSH, CDR2 LQKENI. CDR3 in amino acids: CASSLEAPGGSQHF. The CDR3 DNA reads TGTGCCAGCTCACTGGAGGCCCCCGGGGGGTCCCAGCATTTT.

The gene calls are TRBV7-9 and TRBJ1-1; no firm D call. Deletions cut 6 bases from V and 0 bases from J, with 11 bases between. Per germline, CDR1 SEHNR and CDR2 FQNEAQ (reference sequence). The CDR3 is 14 residues long. The CDR3 DNA sequence: TGTGCCAGCAGACCACCGATAGTGAACACTGAAGCTTTCTTT. This gives the protein CASRPPIVNTEAFF.

This clonotype was counted only a few times. The J gene is TRBJ2-1, the V gene TRBV5-1; 8 bases fit TRBD1. Germline V gene sequence: CDR1 SGHRS, CDR2 YFSETQ. V lost 0 bases and J lost 3; bases outside the gene matches: 5. This CDR3 region has 16 residues. The CDR3 region has the DNA TGCGCCAGCAGCTTGGGTGGCACAGGGGGCTACAATGAGCAGTTCTTC. It specifies CASSLGGTGGYNEQFF.

The chain uses TRBV10-3 and TRBJ2-3; 7 nucleotides match TRBD1. V was clipped by 10 bases and J by 1 base; unmatched bases: 14. Germline values: CDR1 ENHRY, CDR2 SYGVKD. CDR3 length: 16 amino acids. The CDR3 sequence is CATSTAWQGGTDTQYF. CDR3 sequence (DNA): TGTGCCACCTCAACCGCCTGGCAGGGGGGCACAGATACGCAGTATTTT.

This clonotype counts as medium-sized. J is TRBJ2-7 and V is TRBV27, with 9 bases identical to TRBD1. The CDR3 spans 14 residues. Germline-derived CDR1 and CDR2 are MNHEY and SMNVEV (reference sequence). With 7 bases clipped from V and 5 bases from J, the junction kept 9 bases outside the gene matches. CDR3 nucleotides: TGTGCCAGCAATGGAGGAACAGGGGGCGACGAGCAGTACTTC. This translates into CASNGGTGGDEQYF.

This clonotype was seen a few times. The chain employs TRBV11-2 and TRBJ1-2; tentatively, D is TRBD1 (6 bases). Germline CDR1 reads SGHAT; CDR2 reads FQNNGV. V was cut by 1 base and J by 4 bases, with 16 bases left in between. This CDR3 is built from 16 residues. The CDR3 sequence is CASSLADGGRVYGYTF. The CDR3 nucleotides read TGTGCCAGCAGCTTAGCAGACGGGGGGCGCGTCTATGGCTACACCTTC.

This chain links TRBV20-1 with TRBJ1-4; no definite D call. V was cut by 3 bases and J by 4 bases, with 15 bases left in between. The CDR3 runs to 15 residues. Germline V gene sequence: CDR1 DFQATT, CDR2 SNEGSKA (reference sequence). CDR3 DNA: TGCAGTGCTAGGGGTGGTACGGATTATAATGAAAAACTGTTTTTT. Amino acid sequence: CSARGGTDYNEKLFF.

This clonotype was seen many times. The chain carries TRBV10-3 and TRBJ1-2, with 7 bases fitting TRBD1. The CDR3 runs to 15 residues. After removal of 6 bases from V and 6 bases from J, the junction contained 13 bases not matched to a gene. Germline assignment: CDR1 ENHRY and CDR2 SYGVKD. The CDR3 here is CAIRNLDRLTDGYTF. The CDR3 DNA sequence: TGTGCCATCAGAAATTTGGACAGGTTAACAGATGGCTACACCTTC.

This clonotype appeared many times. This chain connects TRBV27 to TRBJ2-3; the D is unclear. The V and J ends lost 8 bases and 1 base respectively, with 4 bases between them. Germline V gene data show CDR1 as MNHEY and CDR2 as SMNVEV (reference sequence). The CDR3 covers 11 residues. CDR3 region: CASGGTDTQYF. CDR3 sequence (DNA): TGTGCCAGCGGGGGCACAGATACGCAGTATTTT.

The V and J genes are TRBV9 and TRBJ1-4, with a tentative D call TRBD1 (5 bases). From germline, CDR1 is SGDLS and CDR2 YYNGEE. Trimming stripped 0 bases from V and 3 bases from J, with 9 bases between. CDR3 length: 15 residues. For the CDR3, the DNA is TGTGCCAGCAGCGTAGAGGGACTAGCTAATGAAAAACTGTTTTTT. Protein product: CASSVEGLANEKLFF.

The chain joins TRBV7-9 to TRBJ1-1; 8 bases are shared with TRBD1. The V and J ends lost 3 bases and 10 bases, in that order; junction bases with no gene match: 1. CDR3 size: 11 residues. CDR1 and CDR2 from the germline V gene are SEHNR and FQNEAQ (reference sequence). CDR3 region: CASSFDRGAFF. In nucleotides, the CDR3 is TGTGCCAGCAGCTTCGACAGGGGAGCTTTCTTT.

The CDR3 spells CASSILQGDGEQYF. In nucleotides, the CDR3 is TGTGCCAGTAGTATCCTTCAGGGAGACGGGGAGCAGTACTTC. The chain joins TRBV19 to TRBJ2-7; D may be TRBD1 or TRBD2 (5 bases each). This CDR3 region has 14 residues. The V gene's germline CDR1 is LNHDA and CDR2 SQIVND (reference sequence). V was shortened by 3 bases and J by 7 bases, with 16 bases between the two germline ends.

This clonotype was seen at least ten times. This chain joins TRBV29-1 and TRBJ2-3, with 7 bases that match TRBD2. J lost 2 bases, V lost 0 bases, and 5 bases had no gene match. In germline, CDR1 is SQVTM, CDR2 ANQGSEA. There are 15 residues in the CDR3. This CDR3 reads CSVEEKRGNTDTQYF. The CDR3 DNA reads as TGCAGCGTTGAAGAGAAGCGGGGTAACACAGATACGCAGTATTTT.

A few counts support this clonotype. V usage is TRBV7-9 and J usage is TRBJ2-3; D ambiguous. This CDR3 has 15 amino acids. Germline lookup yields CDR1 SEHNR and CDR2 FQNEAQ (reference sequence). With 0 bases removed from V and 3 bases from J, the gap between germline ends came to 10 bases. DNA of the CDR3: TGTGCCAGCAGCTTAGCCAGCCCGAGTACAGATACGCAGTATTTT. This encodes CASSLASPSTDTQYF.

This clonotype has a handful of counts. The J gene is TRBJ2-1, the V gene TRBV5-1, with TRBD1 as a possible D gene (5 bases). The CDR3 is made up of 16 amino acids. Trimming removed 4 bases from V and 0 bases from J, with 14 bases in between. Germline V gene sequence: CDR1 SGHRS, CDR2 YFSETQ. This CDR3 is CASSTGPGRSYNEQFF. CDR3 coding DNA: TGCGCCAGCAGCACAGGACCTGGCCGCTCCTACAATGAGCAGTTCTTC.